This TCR beta chain comes out of a study of shared clonotypes between healthy human individuals. Sequencing used immunoSEQ multiplex PCR; TCRdb keeps in-frame clones, though not all of them. The sample carries millions of clones, roughly 94% recorded once. A CD45RA+ naive subset and a CD45RA-negative memory subset were split from CD4+ cells. The CDR3 loop spans 14 amino acids. V gave up 0 bases and J gave up 2 bases, with 7 bases separating them. Germline V gene data show CDR1 as ENHRY and CDR2 as SYGVKD. The rearrangement uses TRBV10-3 and TRBJ2-5; D is undetermined. The source is a young man in good health. Sequenced material: naive CD4+ T cells sorted from blood. Indicated subset: CD45RA+ positively selected. CDR3 nucleotide sequence: TGTGCCATCAGTGAGTCGGAGTCTCAAGAGACCCAGTACTTC. Its protein product is CAISESESQETQYF.